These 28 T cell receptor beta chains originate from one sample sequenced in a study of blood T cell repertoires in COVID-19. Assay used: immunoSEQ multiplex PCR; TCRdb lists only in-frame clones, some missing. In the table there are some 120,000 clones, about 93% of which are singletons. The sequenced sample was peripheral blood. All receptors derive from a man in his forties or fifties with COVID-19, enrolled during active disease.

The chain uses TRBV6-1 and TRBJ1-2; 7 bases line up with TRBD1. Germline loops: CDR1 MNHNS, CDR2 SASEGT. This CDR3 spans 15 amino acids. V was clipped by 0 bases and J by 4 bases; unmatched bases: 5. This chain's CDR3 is CASSEATGIGYGYTF. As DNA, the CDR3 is TGTGCCAGCAGTGAAGCGACAGGGATCGGCTATGGCTACACCTTC.

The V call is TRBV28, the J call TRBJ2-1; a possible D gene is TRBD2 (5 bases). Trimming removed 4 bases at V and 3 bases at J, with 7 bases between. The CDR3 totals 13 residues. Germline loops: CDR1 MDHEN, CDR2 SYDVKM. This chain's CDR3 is CASSSGFYNEQFF. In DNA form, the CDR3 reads TGTGCCAGCAGTTCGGGGTTCTACAATGAGCAGTTCTTC.

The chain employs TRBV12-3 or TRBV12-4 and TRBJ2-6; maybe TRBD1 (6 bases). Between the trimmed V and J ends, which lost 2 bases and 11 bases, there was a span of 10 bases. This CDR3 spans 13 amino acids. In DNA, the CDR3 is TGTGCCAGCAGTTTAACAGGGTACGACGTCCTGACTTTC. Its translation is CASSLTGYDVLTF.

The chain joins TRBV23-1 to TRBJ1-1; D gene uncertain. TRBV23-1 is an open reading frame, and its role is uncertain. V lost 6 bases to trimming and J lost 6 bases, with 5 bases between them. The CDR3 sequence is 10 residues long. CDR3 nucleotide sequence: TGCGCCAGCAGCCGCGCTGAAGCTTTCTTT. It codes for CASSRAEAFF.

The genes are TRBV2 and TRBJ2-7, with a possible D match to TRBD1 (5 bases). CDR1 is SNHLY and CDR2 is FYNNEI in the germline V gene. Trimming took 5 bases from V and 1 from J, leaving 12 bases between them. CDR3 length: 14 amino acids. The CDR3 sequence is CASSQGIGSYEQYF. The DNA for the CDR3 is TGTGCCAGCAGTCAGGGAATTGGATCCTACGAGCAGTACTTC.

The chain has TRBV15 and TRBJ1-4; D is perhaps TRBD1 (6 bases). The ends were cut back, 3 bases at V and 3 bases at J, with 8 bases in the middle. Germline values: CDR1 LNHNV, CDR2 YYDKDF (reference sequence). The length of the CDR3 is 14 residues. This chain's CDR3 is CATSRDRANEKLFF. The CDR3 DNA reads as TGTGCCACCAGCAGGGACAGAGCTAATGAAAAACTGTTTTTT.

The CDR3 loop reads CASSGRQGTGANVLTF. DNA of the CDR3: TGTGCCAGCAGCGGACGACAGGGGACTGGGGCCAACGTCCTGACTTTC. The chain has TRBV5-6 and TRBJ2-6; 8 bases are shared with TRBD1. The germline CDR1 and CDR2 sequences are SGHDT and YYEEEE. This CDR3 is built from 16 residues. Trimming removed 4 bases from V and 2 bases from J; junction bases left unmatched: 5.

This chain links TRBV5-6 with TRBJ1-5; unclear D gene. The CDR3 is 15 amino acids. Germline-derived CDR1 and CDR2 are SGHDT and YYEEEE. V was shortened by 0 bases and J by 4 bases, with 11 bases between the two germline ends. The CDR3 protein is CASSLASGDNQPQHF. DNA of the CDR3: TGTGCCAGCAGCTTGGCTTCGGGTGATAATCAGCCCCAGCATTTT.

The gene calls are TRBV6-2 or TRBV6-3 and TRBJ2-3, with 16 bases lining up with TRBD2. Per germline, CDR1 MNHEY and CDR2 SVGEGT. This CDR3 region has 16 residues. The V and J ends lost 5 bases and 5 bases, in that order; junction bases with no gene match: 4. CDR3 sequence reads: CASSGGLAGGLDTQYF. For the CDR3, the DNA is TGTGCCAGCAGTGGGGGACTAGCGGGAGGGTTAGATACGCAGTATTTT.

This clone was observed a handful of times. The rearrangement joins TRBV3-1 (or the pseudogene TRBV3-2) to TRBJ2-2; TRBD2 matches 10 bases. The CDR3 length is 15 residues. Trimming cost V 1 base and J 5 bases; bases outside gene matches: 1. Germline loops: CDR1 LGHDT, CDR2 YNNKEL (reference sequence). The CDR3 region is CASSQVLAGTGELFF. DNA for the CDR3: TGTGCCAGCAGCCAAGTACTAGCGGGGACCGGGGAGCTGTTTTTT.

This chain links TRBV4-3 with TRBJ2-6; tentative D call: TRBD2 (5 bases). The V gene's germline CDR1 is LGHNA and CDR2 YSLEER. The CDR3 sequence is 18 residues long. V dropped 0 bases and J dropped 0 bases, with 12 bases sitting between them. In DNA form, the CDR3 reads TGCGCCAGCAGCCAAGATACCATTCGGGACTCTGGGGCCAACGTCCTGACTTTC. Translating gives CASSQDTIRDSGANVLTF.

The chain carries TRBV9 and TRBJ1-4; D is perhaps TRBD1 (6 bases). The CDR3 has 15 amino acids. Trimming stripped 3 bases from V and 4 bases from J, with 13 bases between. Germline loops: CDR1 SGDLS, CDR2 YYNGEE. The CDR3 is CASSALQGYNEKLFF. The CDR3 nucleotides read TGTGCCAGCAGCGCCCTGCAGGGGTATAATGAAAAACTGTTTTTT.

CDR3 sequence reads: CASSPDRGRTYEQYF. CDR3 DNA sequence: TGTGCCAGCAGTCCGGACAGGGGGCGAACCTACGAGCAGTACTTC. J is TRBJ2-7 and V is TRBV6-5, with 11 bases lining up with TRBD1. After removal of 5 bases from V and 2 bases from J, the junction contained 5 bases not matched to a gene. The CDR3 sequence is 15 residues long. Germline lookup yields CDR1 MNHEY and CDR2 SVGAGI.

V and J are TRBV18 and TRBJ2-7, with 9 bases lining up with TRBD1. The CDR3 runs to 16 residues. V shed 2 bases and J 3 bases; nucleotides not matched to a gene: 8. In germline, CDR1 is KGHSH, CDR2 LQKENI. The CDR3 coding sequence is TGTGCCAGCTCACCATTGGGACAGGGCCACTACTACGAGCAGTACGTC. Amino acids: CASSPLGQGHYYEQYV.

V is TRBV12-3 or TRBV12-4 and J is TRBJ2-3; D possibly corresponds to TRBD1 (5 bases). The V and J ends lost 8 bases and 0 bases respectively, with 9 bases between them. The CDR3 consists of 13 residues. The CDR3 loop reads CASATESTDTQYF. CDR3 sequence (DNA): TGTGCCAGCGCGACAGAGAGCACAGATACGCAGTATTTT.

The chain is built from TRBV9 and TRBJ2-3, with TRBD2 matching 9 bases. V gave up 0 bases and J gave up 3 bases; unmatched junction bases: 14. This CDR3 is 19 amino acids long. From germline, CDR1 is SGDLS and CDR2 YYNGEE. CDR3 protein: CASSVGMGASGISTDTQYF. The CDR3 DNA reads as TGTGCCAGCAGCGTAGGGATGGGGGCTAGCGGGATTTCGACAGATACGCAGTATTTT.

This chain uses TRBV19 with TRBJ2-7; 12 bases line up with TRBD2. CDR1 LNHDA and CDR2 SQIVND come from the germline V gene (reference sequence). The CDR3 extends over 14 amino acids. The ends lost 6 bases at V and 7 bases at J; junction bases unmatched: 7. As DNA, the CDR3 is TGTGCCAGTAGCCGACTAGCGGGAGAGGGAGAGCAGTACTTC. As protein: CASSRLAGEGEQYF.

The CDR3 spells CASTVGGGANTEAFF. CDR3 DNA: TGTGCCAGCACCGTCGGGGGAGGAGCGAACACTGAAGCTTTCTTT. The rearrangement uses TRBV13 and TRBJ1-1; weak D call: TRBD1 (5 bases). This CDR3 contains 15 residues. Trimming shortened V by 7 bases and J by 1 base, and 16 bases separated the two germline ends. The germline CDR1 and CDR2 sequences are PRHDT and FYEKMQ (reference sequence).

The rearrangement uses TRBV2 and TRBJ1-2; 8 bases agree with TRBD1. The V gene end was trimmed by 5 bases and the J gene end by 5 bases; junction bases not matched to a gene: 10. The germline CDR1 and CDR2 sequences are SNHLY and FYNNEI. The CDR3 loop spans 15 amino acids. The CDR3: CASSLSGTGDYGYTF. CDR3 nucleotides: TGTGCCAGCAGTCTTTCCGGGACAGGCGATTATGGCTACACCTTC. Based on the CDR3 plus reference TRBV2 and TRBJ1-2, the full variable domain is EPEVTQTPSHQVTQMGQEVILRCVPISNHLYFYWYRQILGQKVEFLVSFYNNEISEKSEIFDDQFSVERPDGSNFTLKIRSTKLEDSAMYFCASSLSGTGDYGYTFGSGTRLTVV.

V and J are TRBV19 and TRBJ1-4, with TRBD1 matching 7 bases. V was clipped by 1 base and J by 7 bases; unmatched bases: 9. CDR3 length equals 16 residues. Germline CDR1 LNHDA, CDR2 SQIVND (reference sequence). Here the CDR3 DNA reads TGTGCCAGTAGTATAGTTGCGGGGACAGCAGCTGAAAAACTGTTTTTT. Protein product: CASSIVAGTAAEKLFF.

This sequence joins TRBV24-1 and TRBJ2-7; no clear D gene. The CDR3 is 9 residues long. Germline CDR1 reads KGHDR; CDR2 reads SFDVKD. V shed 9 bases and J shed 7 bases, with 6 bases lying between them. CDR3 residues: CATELEQYV. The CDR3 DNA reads TGTGCCACCGAACTAGAGCAGTACGTC.

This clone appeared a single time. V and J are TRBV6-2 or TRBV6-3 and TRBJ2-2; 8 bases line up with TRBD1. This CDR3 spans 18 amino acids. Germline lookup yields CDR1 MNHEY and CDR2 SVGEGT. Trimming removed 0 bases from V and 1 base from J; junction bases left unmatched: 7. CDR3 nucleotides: TGTGCCAGCAGTTACTCGAGACCCGGGACAGGGAACACCGGGGAGCTGTTTTTT. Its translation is CASSYSRPGTGNTGELFF.

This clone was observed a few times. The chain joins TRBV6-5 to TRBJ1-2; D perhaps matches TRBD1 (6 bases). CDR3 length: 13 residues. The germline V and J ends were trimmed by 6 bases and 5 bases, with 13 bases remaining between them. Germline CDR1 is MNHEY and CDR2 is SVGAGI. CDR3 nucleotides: TGTGCCAGCAGCCGCGGACAGAAATATGGCTACACCTTC. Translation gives CASSRGQKYGYTF.

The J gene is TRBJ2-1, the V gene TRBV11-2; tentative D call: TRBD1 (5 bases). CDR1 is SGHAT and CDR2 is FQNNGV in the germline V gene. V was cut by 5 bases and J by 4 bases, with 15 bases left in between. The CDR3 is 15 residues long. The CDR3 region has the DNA TGTGCCAGCAGCCCCCCCAGGGTAACTTACAATGAGCAGTTCTTC. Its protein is CASSPPRVTYNEQFF.

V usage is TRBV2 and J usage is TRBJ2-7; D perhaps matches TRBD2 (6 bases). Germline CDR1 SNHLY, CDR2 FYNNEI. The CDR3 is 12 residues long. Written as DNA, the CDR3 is TGTGTCACCCTGGGAGGTCCCTACGAGCAGTACGTC. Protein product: CVTLGGPYEQYV.

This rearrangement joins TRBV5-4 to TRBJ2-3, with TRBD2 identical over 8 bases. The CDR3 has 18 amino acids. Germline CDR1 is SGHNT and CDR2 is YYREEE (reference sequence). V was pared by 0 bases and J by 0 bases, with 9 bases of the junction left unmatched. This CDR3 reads CASSLVGRAAKSTDTQYF. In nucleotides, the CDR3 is TGTGCCAGCAGCTTGGTCGGGAGGGCCGCTAAAAGCACAGATACGCAGTATTTT.

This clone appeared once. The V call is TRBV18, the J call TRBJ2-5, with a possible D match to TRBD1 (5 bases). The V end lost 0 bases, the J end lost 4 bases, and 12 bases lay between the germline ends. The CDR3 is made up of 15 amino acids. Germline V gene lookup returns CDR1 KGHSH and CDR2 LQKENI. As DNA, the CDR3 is TGTGCCAGCTCACCACCGGGCAGGGAAGGAGAGACCCAGTACTTC. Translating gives CASSPPGREGETQYF.

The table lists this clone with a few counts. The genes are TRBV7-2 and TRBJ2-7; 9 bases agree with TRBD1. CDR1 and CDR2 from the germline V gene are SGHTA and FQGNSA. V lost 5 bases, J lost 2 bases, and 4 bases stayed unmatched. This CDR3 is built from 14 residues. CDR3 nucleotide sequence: TGTGCCAGCAGCGCGGGACAGGGTACCTACGAGCAGTACTTC. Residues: CASSAGQGTYEQYF.